Shown below are 30 T cell receptor beta chains from a single sample sequenced in a study of T cell responses to AZD1222 COVID-19 vaccine. The table came from immunoSEQ multiplex PCR; TCRdb's copy has only in-frame clones and leaves some out. The sample has approximately 89,000 clones; around 90% are singletons. Sample: peripheral blood, taken on day 0 of AZD1222 vaccination. The receptors originated from an adult in good health.

J is TRBJ1-2 and V is TRBV19; tentative D call: TRBD1 (6 bases). The V and J ends lost 4 bases and 4 bases respectively, with 10 bases between them. The germline V gene has CDR1 LNHDA and CDR2 SQIVND (reference sequence). The CDR3 has 13 amino acids. This CDR3 is CASSTTGSYGYTF. CDR3 in DNA: TGTGCCAGTAGTACCACAGGGTCCTATGGCTACACCTTC.

The chain links TRBV23-1 to TRBJ1-6; D unresolved. TRBV23-1 falls under the ORF class, with uncertain function. CDR3 length equals 19 residues. V was pared by 10 bases and J by 3 bases, with 28 bases between. The CDR3 DNA reads as TGCGCCACCACTCCCACCGGTCCACTGAGCAGAAACTATAATTCACCCCTCCACTTT. Translation gives CATTPTGPLSRNYNSPLHF.

The chain has TRBV4-1 and TRBJ1-4; D gene unclear. The germline V gene has CDR1 MGHRA and CDR2 YSYEKL. Trimming shortened V by 1 base and J by 4 bases, and 10 bases separated the two germline ends. The CDR3 consists of 15 residues. The CDR3 reads CASSQVWSRNEKLFF. The CDR3 nucleotides read TGCGCCAGCAGCCAAGTATGGTCGCGTAATGAAAAACTGTTTTTT.

V is TRBV30 and J is TRBJ2-7, with 10 positions matching TRBD1. CDR1 GTSNPN and CDR2 SVGIG come from the germline V gene (reference sequence). The CDR3 is made up of 15 amino acids. Losses at the gene ends were 1 base for V and 2 bases for J; bases not matched to a gene: 5. CDR3 loop: CAWSEGQGIPYEQYF. As DNA, the CDR3 is TGTGCCTGGAGTGAGGGACAGGGGATTCCCTACGAGCAGTACTTC.

This chain uses TRBV29-1 with TRBJ2-1; 9 bases match TRBD2. This CDR3 contains 14 residues. Germline CDR1 is SQVTM and CDR2 is ANQGSEA. The CDR3, as DNA: TGCTTGGCCGTGACTAGCGGTATCTACAATGAGCAGTTCTTC. It yields the protein CLAVTSGIYNEQFF.

The V and J genes are TRBV18 and TRBJ1-1, with D perhaps matching TRBD1 (5 bases). Germline V CDR1 and CDR2: KGHSH, LQKENI. The CDR3 totals 13 residues. V was shortened by 2 bases and J by 11 bases, with 15 bases between the two germline ends. This CDR3 reads CASSPRQGLDAFF. CDR3 sequence (DNA): TGTGCCAGCTCACCAAGGCAGGGCTTGGATGCTTTCTTT.

The J gene is TRBJ2-5, the V gene TRBV23-1; D may correspond to TRBD1 or TRBD2 (5 bases each). TRBV23-1 is sorted into the ORF group, with uncertain function. This CDR3 is 14 amino acids long. Deletions cut 2 bases from V and 0 bases from J, with 7 bases between. Written as DNA, the CDR3 is TGCGCCAGCAGTCAAGGGACGGACCAAGAGACCCAGTACTTC. Translation gives CASSQGTDQETQYF.

This chain connects TRBV27 to TRBJ1-2; 7 positions agree with TRBD1. The CDR3 totals 14 residues. V gave up 7 bases and J gave up 4 bases; unmatched junction bases: 9. Germline-derived CDR1 and CDR2 are MNHEY and SMNVEV (reference sequence). CDR3 in DNA: TGTGCCAGCACTACTACCCAGGGGGGCTATGGCTACACCTTC. Translation gives CASTTTQGGYGYTF.

CDR3 residues: CASSPGGATEAFF. CDR3 coding DNA: TGTGCCAGCAGCCCCGGGGGGGCGACTGAAGCTTTCTTT. This chain connects TRBV28 to TRBJ1-1; D is possibly TRBD1 (6 bases). The CDR3 totals 13 residues. V was pared by 6 bases and J by 5 bases, with 13 bases between. The germline V gene encodes CDR1 MDHEN and CDR2 SYDVKM.

The chain is built from TRBV5-1 and TRBJ2-5; 7 nucleotides match TRBD1. The CDR3 extends over 15 amino acids. With V trimmed by 0 bases and J by 1 base, 3 bases remained unmatched. Germline assignment: CDR1 SGHRS and CDR2 YFSETQ. The CDR3 region is CASSLGTGFQETQYF. The CDR3 DNA reads TGCGCCAGCAGCTTGGGGACAGGATTCCAAGAGACCCAGTACTTC. Based on the CDR3 plus reference TRBV5-1 and TRBJ2-5, the full variable domain is KAGVTQTPRYLIKTRGQQVTLSCSPISGHRSVSWYQQTPGQGLQFLFEYFSETQRNKGNFPGRFSGRQFSNSRSEMNVSTLELGDSALYLCASSLGTGFQETQYFGPGTRLLVL.

The chain has TRBV28 and TRBJ2-1, with TRBD1 matching over 10 bases. The V and J ends lost 4 bases and 3 bases, in that order; junction bases with no gene match: 6. CDR1 and CDR2 from the germline V gene are MDHEN and SYDVKM. CDR3 length equals 16 residues. CDR3 sequence (DNA): TGTGCCAGCAGTTCCCCCGGGACAGGGGACTACAATGAGCAGTTCTTC. This translates into CASSSPGTGDYNEQFF.

The rearrangement joins TRBV6-5 to TRBJ2-7; possible D gene TRBD2, 5 bases. Per the germline V gene, CDR1 is MNHEY and CDR2 is SVGAGI. V was trimmed by 3 bases and J by 0 bases, leaving 12 bases between them. The CDR3 is 15 amino acids. The chain's CDR3 is CASSYSSGYSYEQYF. The CDR3 region has the DNA TGTGCCAGCAGTTATTCGAGCGGCTACTCCTACGAGCAGTACTTC.

The DNA of the CDR3 is TGCAGTGCGGGGCACTGTGAAAAACTGTTTTTT. Amino acid sequence: CSAGHCEKLFF. The chain has TRBV20-1 and TRBJ1-4, with D perhaps TRBD1 (5 bases). V lost 6 bases and J lost 7, with 9 bases in between. Germline values: CDR1 DFQATT, CDR2 SNEGSKA (reference sequence). The length of the CDR3 is 11 residues.

The rearrangement uses TRBV19 and TRBJ1-1; D is unresolved. Germline V gene sequence: CDR1 LNHDA, CDR2 SQIVND (reference sequence). The CDR3 is made up of 15 amino acids. V shed 5 bases and J shed 0 bases, with 13 bases lying between them. The CDR3 coding sequence is TGTGCCAGTAGTTCAATGGCAGGAATGAACACTGAAGCTTTCTTT. This sequence encodes CASSSMAGMNTEAFF.

This rearrangement joins TRBV7-2 to TRBJ2-4, with unresolved D. The V gene's germline CDR1 is SGHTA and CDR2 FQGNSA. Trimming removed 5 bases from V and 13 bases from J, with 15 bases in between. CDR3 length: 12 amino acids. CDR3 DNA sequence: TGTGCCAGCAGCGACCTCAGGACGGTCCAGTACTTC. It is translated as CASSDLRTVQYF.

The rearrangement uses TRBV6-2 or TRBV6-3 and TRBJ2-1; 9 bases are shared with TRBD2. V was clipped by 0 bases and J by 7 bases; unmatched bases: 4. Germline V CDR1 and CDR2: MNHEY, SVGEGT. The CDR3 sequence is 15 residues long. The CDR3 loop is CASSYSAGGGNEQFF. Here the CDR3 DNA reads TGTGCCAGCAGTTACTCAGCGGGAGGAGGGAATGAGCAGTTCTTC.

This chain links TRBV3-1 (or the pseudogene TRBV3-2) with TRBJ2-1; 11 bases are a match to TRBD2. Germline V gene sequence: CDR1 LGHDT, CDR2 YNNKEL (reference sequence). The length of the CDR3 is 16 residues. V shed 3 bases, J shed 0 bases, and the junction held 1 base outside the gene matches. The CDR3 sequence is CASSQGTSGSYNEQFF. CDR3 DNA: TGTGCCAGCAGCCAGGGGACTAGCGGCTCCTACAATGAGCAGTTCTTC.

The chain has TRBV4-1 and TRBJ2-5; weak D call: TRBD2 (6 bases). CDR3 length: 15 residues. Germline values: CDR1 MGHRA, CDR2 YSYEKL. Trimming took off 4 bases at V and 3 bases at J, with 15 bases between the two ends. The CDR3 region is CASSLRGTGEETQYF. The CDR3 DNA reads TGCGCCAGCAGCCTCAGAGGGACGGGAGAAGAGACCCAGTACTTC.

The sample holds one count of this clone. This chain connects TRBV4-2 to TRBJ1-1; TRBD1 agrees at 7 bases. Germline CDR1 is LGHNA and CDR2 is YNFKEQ. The CDR3 extends over 13 amino acids. With V trimmed by 1 base and J by 7 bases, 3 bases remained unmatched. The CDR3 sequence is CASSQGTGVEAFF. The CDR3, as DNA: TGTGCCAGCAGCCAAGGAACAGGGGTTGAAGCTTTCTTT.

V is TRBV29-1 and J is TRBJ1-2, with 7 bases matching TRBD1. This CDR3 has 12 residues. In germline, CDR1 is SQVTM, CDR2 ANQGSEA. With V trimmed by 3 bases and J by 2 bases, 0 bases remained unmatched. CDR3 protein: CSVETGNYGYTF. The CDR3 DNA reads TGCAGCGTTGAGACAGGGAACTATGGCTACACCTTC.

The J gene is TRBJ2-7, the V gene TRBV2; possibly TRBD2 for D (6 bases). Deletions cut 6 bases from V and 11 bases from J, with 14 bases between. The CDR3 spans 11 residues. Germline assignment: CDR1 SNHLY and CDR2 FYNNEI. CDR3 DNA sequence: TGTGCCAGCAGATATAGCGGTCCGGAGTACTTC. This sequence encodes CASRYSGPEYF.

The V and J genes are TRBV28 and TRBJ1-5; TRBD1 matches at 7 bases. The CDR3 length is 14 residues. Germline lookup yields CDR1 MDHEN and CDR2 SYDVKM. V gave up 5 bases and J gave up 6 bases; unmatched junction bases: 7. The CDR3 here is CASSLPTGIQPQHF. CDR3 in DNA: TGTGCCAGCAGTCTACCGACAGGGATTCAGCCCCAGCATTTT.

This clone was observed a single time. V usage is TRBV5-6 and J usage is TRBJ1-2; TRBD1 agrees at 7 bases. The CDR3 is made up of 14 amino acids. CDR1 is SGHDT, CDR2 YYEEEE, per germline. V shed 4 bases and J 2 bases; nucleotides not matched to a gene: 5. The CDR3 nucleotides read TGTGCCAGCAGCCCCGGACAGGCGAACTATGGCTACACCTTC. It translates to CASSPGQANYGYTF. Filled out from reference TRBV5-6 and TRBJ1-2, the complete variable domain reads DAGVTQSPTHLIKTRGQQVTLRCSPKSGHDTVSWYQQALGQGPQFIFQYYEEEERQRGNFPDRFSGHQFPNYSSELNVNALLLGDSALYLCASSPGQANYGYTFGSGTRLTVV.

CDR3 in DNA: TGTGCCAGCAGTTTTAGGGCAGGGCCCTACGAGCAGTACTTC. This encodes CASSFRAGPYEQYF. The V call is TRBV27, the J call TRBJ2-7; D may be TRBD1 (5 bases). Trimming pared 3 bases from V and 2 bases from J, leaving 11 bases between. Germline CDR1 and CDR2: MNHEY and SMNVEV (reference sequence). The CDR3 spans 14 residues.

DNA for the CDR3: TGTGCCAGTAGTCGACAGGGGGCGGGTACTGAAGCTTTCTTT. Its translation: CASSRQGAGTEAFF. J is TRBJ1-1 and V is TRBV19; 10 bases are a match to TRBD1. This CDR3 spans 14 amino acids. Trimming took 5 bases from V and 5 from J; bases not matched to a gene: 5. CDR1 is LNHDA, CDR2 SQIVND, per germline (reference sequence). Filled out from reference TRBV19 and TRBJ1-1, the complete variable domain reads DGGITQSPKYLFRKEGQNVTLSCEQNLNHDAMYWYRQDPGQGLRLIYYSQIVNDFQKGDIAEGYSVSREKKESFPLTVTSAQKNPTAFYLCASSRQGAGTEAFFGQGTRLTVV.

The rearrangement uses TRBV6-5 and TRBJ2-7; D ambiguous. With 0 bases removed from V and 2 bases from J, the gap between germline ends came to 11 bases. CDR3 length: 15 amino acids. Germline assignment: CDR1 MNHEY and CDR2 SVGAGI. The CDR3 nucleotides are TGTGCCAGCAGTTACTCGATGTACGGAACCTACGAGCAGTACTTC. This gives the protein CASSYSMYGTYEQYF.

The chain couples TRBV6-5 to TRBJ1-1; D remains ambiguous. This CDR3 is built from 15 residues. In germline, CDR1 is MNHEY, CDR2 SVGAGI. V was shortened by 6 bases and J by 1 base, with 15 bases between the two germline ends. The DNA of the CDR3 is TGTGCCAGCAGAATTATGGGTGCGAGGAACACTGAAGCTTTCTTT. Its protein is CASRIMGARNTEAFF.

The chain employs TRBV5-1 and TRBJ1-1; D uncertain. The CDR3 covers 15 residues. Trimming left V 0 bases short and J 0 bases short, with 9 bases between. Looked up from germline, CDR1 is SGHRS and CDR2 is YFSETQ. The CDR3 reads CASSLEGNVNTEAFF. CDR3 DNA: TGCGCCAGCAGCTTGGAGGGAAACGTGAACACTGAAGCTTTCTTT.

This clone was recorded once. Here the CDR3 reads CASSLPGTEAFF. The CDR3, as DNA: TGTGCCAGCAGCCTCCCGGGAACGGAGGCTTTCTTT. The chain recombines TRBV7-9 with TRBJ1-1, with D hard to call. The CDR3 consists of 12 residues. The V end lost 5 bases, the J end lost 11 bases, and 15 bases lay between the germline ends. The germline V gene has CDR1 SEHNR and CDR2 FQNEAQ (reference sequence).

This chain joins TRBV6-2 or TRBV6-3 and TRBJ2-2; 7 nucleotides align to TRBD1. The V segment lost 0 bases and the J segment 7 bases; nucleotides outside the gene matches: 5. CDR3 size: 15 residues. Germline loops: CDR1 MNHEY, CDR2 SVGEGT. The CDR3 nucleotides are TGTGCCAGCAGTTACTCCTTGGACAGGTTCGGGGAGCTGTTTTTT. Protein product: CASSYSLDRFGELFF.